This T cell receptor beta chain was sequenced for a study of blood T cell repertoires in COVID-19. Across the study: COVID-19 samples collected from the United States, Italy and Spain covered acute and convalescent phases. PBMCs, B-cell-depleted T cells, or T cells were the source of the cDNA or gDNA that made up the material.

Under the authors' procedure: Amplified reference gene primers provided the basis for estimating nucleated cell counts. Sequenced by immunoSEQ multiplex PCR; TCRdb stores in-frame clones only, minus some. V and J calls and clone size follow that table, whereas D and trimming were derived from the DNA. The data contain some 150,000 clones, about 87% of them singletons. Concerning this clone itself: Sequence at one end of the junction differs from germline and may be a read error.

The CDR3 covers 14 residues. CDR1 SSHAT and CDR2 FNYEAQ come from the germline V gene (reference sequence). The rearrangement uses TRBV7-7 and TRBJ2-5; 8 bases line up with TRBD1. The clonotype comes from a woman aged 50 to 60 with active or convalescent COVID-19. Sequenced sample: peripheral blood. The CDR3 DNA follows: TGTGCTAGCAGGGGAGCCGGGACAGGCGAGACCCAGTACTTC. Translating gives CASRGAGTGETQYF.